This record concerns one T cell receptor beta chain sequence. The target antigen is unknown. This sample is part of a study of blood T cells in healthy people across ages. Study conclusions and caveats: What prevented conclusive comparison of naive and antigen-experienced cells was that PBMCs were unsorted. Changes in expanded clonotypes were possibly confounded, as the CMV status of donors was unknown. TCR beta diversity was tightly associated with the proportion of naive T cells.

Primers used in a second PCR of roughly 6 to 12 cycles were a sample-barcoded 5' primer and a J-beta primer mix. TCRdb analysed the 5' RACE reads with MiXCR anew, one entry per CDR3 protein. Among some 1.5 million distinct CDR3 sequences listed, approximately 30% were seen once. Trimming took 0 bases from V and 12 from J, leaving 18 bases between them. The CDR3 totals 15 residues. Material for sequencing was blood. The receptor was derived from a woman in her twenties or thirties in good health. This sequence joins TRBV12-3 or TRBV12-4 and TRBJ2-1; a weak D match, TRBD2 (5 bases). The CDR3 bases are TGTGCCAGCAGTTTAGCTAGCGAGGCACTCCATGCGCAGTTCTTC. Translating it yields CASSLASEALHAQFF.